One and the same sample provided the 9 T cell receptor beta chains below, sequenced in a study of blood T cell repertoires in COVID-19. The data were produced by immunoSEQ multiplex PCR, yet TCRdb's version contains in-frame clones alone and is incomplete. The table lists 200,000 to 250,000 clones, about 83% of them singletons. The sequenced sample was PBMCs or T cells enriched from blood (not recorded which). The receptors stem from a woman aged 35 to 49 who had recovered from COVID-19.

The genes are TRBV7-3 and TRBJ2-1; TRBD2 aligns across 11 bases. CDR1 and CDR2 from the germline V gene are SGHTA and FQGTGA. This CDR3 contains 15 residues. J gave up 5 bases and V 5 bases, and 5 bases lay outside the gene matches. The CDR3 region has the DNA TGTGCCAGCAGCCTGGGGACTAGCGGCAACAATGAGCAGTTCTTC. It translates to CASSLGTSGNNEQFF.

V is TRBV7-9 and J is TRBJ2-7, with TRBD2 matching 10 bases. The V gene end was trimmed by 1 base and the J gene end by 9 bases; junction bases not matched to a gene: 6. The CDR3 extends over 14 amino acids. Germline loops: CDR1 SEHNR, CDR2 FQNEAQ (reference sequence). CDR3: CASSLEAGGQGQYV. The DNA for the CDR3 is TGTGCCAGCAGCTTAGAAGCGGGAGGGCAGGGGCAGTACGTC.

The CDR3 region has the DNA TGTGCCAGTAGCCGGACAGTAAACACCGGGGAGCTGTTTTTT. Amino acid sequence: CASSRTVNTGELFF. This chain joins TRBV19 and TRBJ2-2; weak D call: TRBD1 (6 bases). The length of the CDR3 is 14 residues. In germline, CDR1 is LNHDA, CDR2 SQIVND (reference sequence). V lost 6 bases, J lost 2 bases, and 10 bases lay in between.

This clone was counted once. V is TRBV4-1 and J is TRBJ2-2, with D perhaps TRBD1 (6 bases). Per the germline V gene, CDR1 is MGHRA and CDR2 is YSYEKL. The CDR3 has 17 amino acids. Trimming removed 0 bases from V and 3 bases from J, with 14 bases in between. CDR3 nucleotides: TGCGCCAGCAGCCAAGATCCTTTTTACAGGGACACCGGGGAGCTGTTTTTT. It codes for CASSQDPFYRDTGELFF.

This chain uses TRBV28 with TRBJ1-4; 9 nucleotides agree with TRBD1. V lost 4 bases, J lost 7 bases, and 4 bases stayed unmatched. CDR1 MDHEN and CDR2 SYDVKM come from the germline V gene. There are 14 residues in the CDR3. The CDR3 sequence is CASSYRGLSEKLFF. DNA of the CDR3: TGTGCCAGCAGTTACAGGGGGCTGAGTGAAAAACTGTTTTTT.

With regard to this clone: Other nucleotide sequences from this sample produce the same CDR3. V is TRBV5-5 and J is TRBJ2-7; 8 nucleotides match TRBD1. The CDR3 is made up of 15 amino acids. With 0 bases clipped from V and 3 bases from J, the junction kept 5 bases outside the gene matches. Germline V gene lookup returns CDR1 SGHKS and CDR2 YYEKEE (reference sequence). CDR3: CASSLALDRGYEQYV. The CDR3 DNA follows: TGTGCCAGCAGCTTGGCCTTAGACAGGGGCTACGAGCAGTACGTC.

The V and J genes are TRBV30 and TRBJ1-2; D may be TRBD1 (5 bases). With 2 bases removed from V and 5 bases from J, the gap between germline ends came to 15 bases. Germline CDR1 and CDR2: GTSNPN and SVGIG (reference sequence). The CDR3 is 14 amino acids. The CDR3: CAWSTGPLHYGYTF. The CDR3 DNA reads TGTGCCTGGAGTACAGGACCCTTACATTATGGCTACACCTTC.

The chain employs TRBV6-2 or TRBV6-3 and TRBJ1-5, with D maybe TRBD1 (6 bases). Germline assignment: CDR1 MNHEY and CDR2 SVGEGT. V shed 2 bases and J shed 4 bases, with 12 bases lying between them. The CDR3 runs 15 residues. CDR3 residues: CASSYGGRPNQPQHF. The CDR3 DNA sequence: TGTGCCAGCAGTTACGGGGGCAGGCCTAATCAGCCCCAGCATTTT.

The chain combines TRBV28 with TRBJ1-2; D might be TRBD1 (5 bases). The CDR3 loop spans 14 amino acids. V was clipped by 3 bases and J by 6 bases, with 14 bases between them. Germline CDR1 reads MDHEN; CDR2 reads SYDVKM. The CDR3 DNA is TGTGCCAGCAGTTTGGGGGGGATGGGGGATGGCTACACCTTC. This sequence encodes CASSLGGMGDGYTF.